The 3 T cell receptor beta chains below come from one sample, sequenced in a study of beta chain features in type 1 diabetes (dated by TCRdb to between 2017 and 2018). Overall study results and their limits: In all four CD4+ subsets, TCRB CDR3 length was moderately but significantly shorter in type 1 diabetes patients.

Libraries came from the immunoSEQ multiplex PCR assay. All of the isolated RNA was reverse transcribed with the High Capacity cDNA Reverse Transcription Kit, so expressed TCRB transcripts were sequenced. In its TCRdb copy, this immuneACCESS table keeps in-frame sequences only and misses some clones. Where compared with another copy, unresolved V genes explain less than half of these, and the others have no known cause. The sample data list 200,000 to 300,000 clones, and 9.5% to 13% of these were observed just once. The ten largest clones represent about 0.018% of the sample. The antigens for these receptors are not known. The sequenced sample consisted of naive CD4+ T cells from blood. The sample's cell subset or site label, in plain terms: true naive CD4+ T cells. The source is a man in his thirties or forties with type 1 diabetes.

A few counts support this clone. The chain combines TRBV7-9 with TRBJ2-1; TRBD1 matches 9 bases. This CDR3 spans 12 amino acids. Per the germline V gene, CDR1 is SEHNR and CDR2 is FQNEAQ (reference sequence). The CDR3 protein is CFSGQGYNEQFF. CDR3 DNA sequence: TGTTTCTCGGGACAGGGCTACAATGAGCAGTTCTTC.

In its sample, this clone was seen a few times. The chain couples TRBV7-3 to TRBJ2-7, with 11 bases identical to TRBD1. The CDR3 loop spans 13 amino acids. The V gene's germline CDR1 is SGHTA and CDR2 FQGTGA. J gave up 12 bases and V 4 bases, and 8 bases lay outside the gene matches. CDR3 sequence reads: CASSSPGTGGLYF. The DNA for the CDR3 is TGTGCCAGCAGCTCCCCCGGGACAGGGGGATTGTACTTC. Full variable domain (remainder filled in from reference TRBV7-3 and TRBJ2-7): GAGVSQTPSNKVTEKGKYVELRCDPISGHTALYWYRQSLGQGPEFLIYFQGTGAADDSGLPNDRFFAVRPEGSVSTLKIQRTERGDSAVYLCASSSPGTGGLYFGPGTRLTVT.

The chain carries TRBV11-2 and TRBJ1-1; possible D gene TRBD1, 5 bases. This CDR3 is 15 amino acids long. With 6 bases removed from V and 2 bases from J, the gap between germline ends came to 16 bases. Germline V lookup: CDR1 SGHAT, CDR2 FQNNGV. CDR3 DNA: TGTGCCAGCAGGTCAAGTCGCGGGGCTAACACTGAAGCTTTCTTT. Translation gives CASRSSRGANTEAFF.